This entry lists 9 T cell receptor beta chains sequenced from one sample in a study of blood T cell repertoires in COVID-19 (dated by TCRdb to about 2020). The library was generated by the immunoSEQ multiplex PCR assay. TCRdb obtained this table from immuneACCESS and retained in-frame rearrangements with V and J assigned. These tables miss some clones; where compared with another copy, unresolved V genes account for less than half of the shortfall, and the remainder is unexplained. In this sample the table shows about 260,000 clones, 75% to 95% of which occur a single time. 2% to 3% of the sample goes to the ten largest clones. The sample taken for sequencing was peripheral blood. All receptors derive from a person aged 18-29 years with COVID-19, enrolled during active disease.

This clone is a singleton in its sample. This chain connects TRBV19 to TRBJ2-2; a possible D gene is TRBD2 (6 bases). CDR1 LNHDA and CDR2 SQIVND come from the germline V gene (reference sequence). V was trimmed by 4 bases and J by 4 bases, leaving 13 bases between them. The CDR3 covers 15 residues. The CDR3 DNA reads TGTGCCAGTAGTAGGGGAGGCTCGTTCACCGGGGAGCTGTTTTTT. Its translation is CASSRGGSFTGELFF.

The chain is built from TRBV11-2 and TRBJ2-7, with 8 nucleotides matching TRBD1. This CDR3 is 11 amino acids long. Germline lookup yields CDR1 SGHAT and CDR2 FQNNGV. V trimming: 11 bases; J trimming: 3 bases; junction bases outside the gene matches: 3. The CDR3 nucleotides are TGTGCCGTCACAGGGGGCTACGAGCAGTACTTC. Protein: CAVTGGYEQYF.

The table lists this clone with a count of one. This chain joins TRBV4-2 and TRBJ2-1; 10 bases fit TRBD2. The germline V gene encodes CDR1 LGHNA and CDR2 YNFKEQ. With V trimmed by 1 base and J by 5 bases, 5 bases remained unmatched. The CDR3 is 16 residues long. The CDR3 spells CASSQASGSIHNEQFF. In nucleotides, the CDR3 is TGTGCCAGCAGCCAAGCTAGCGGGAGTATCCACAATGAGCAGTTCTTC.

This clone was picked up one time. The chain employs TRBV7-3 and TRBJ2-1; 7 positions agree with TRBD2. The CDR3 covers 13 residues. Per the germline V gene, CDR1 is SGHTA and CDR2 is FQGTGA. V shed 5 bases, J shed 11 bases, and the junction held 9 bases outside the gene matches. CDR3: CASSARDYPQQFF. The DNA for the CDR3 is TGTGCCAGCAGCGCCCGGGACTACCCCCAGCAGTTCTTC.

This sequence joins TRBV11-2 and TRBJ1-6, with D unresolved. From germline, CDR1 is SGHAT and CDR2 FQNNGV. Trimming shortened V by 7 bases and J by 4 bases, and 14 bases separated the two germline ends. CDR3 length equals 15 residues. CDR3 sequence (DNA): TGTGCCAGCACCCCTGACGGCGGATATAATTCACCCCTCCACTTT. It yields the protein CASTPDGGYNSPLHF.

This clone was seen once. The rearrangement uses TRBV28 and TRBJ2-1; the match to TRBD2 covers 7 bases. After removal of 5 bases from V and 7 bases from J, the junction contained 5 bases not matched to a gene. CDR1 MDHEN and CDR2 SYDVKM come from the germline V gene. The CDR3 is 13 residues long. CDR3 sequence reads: CASSLRELNEQFF. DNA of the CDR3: TGTGCCAGCAGTCTGCGGGAGCTGAATGAGCAGTTCTTC.

The CDR3: CASSLHGTGNYEQYF. The CDR3 bases are TGTGCCAGCAGTTTACACGGGACAGGGAACTACGAGCAGTACTTC. The V gene is TRBV27, the J gene TRBJ2-7, with TRBD1 matching over 9 bases. Trimming at V came to 2 bases and at J to 3 bases, leaving 5 bases not matched to a gene. The CDR3 runs to 15 residues. Per the germline V gene, CDR1 is MNHEY and CDR2 is SMNVEV (reference sequence).

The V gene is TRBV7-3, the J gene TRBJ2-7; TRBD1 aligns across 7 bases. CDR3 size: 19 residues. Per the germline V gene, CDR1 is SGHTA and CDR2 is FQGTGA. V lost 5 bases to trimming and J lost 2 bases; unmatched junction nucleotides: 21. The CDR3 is CASSVFREKLTGKAYEQYF. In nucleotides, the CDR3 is TGTGCCAGCAGCGTATTTAGAGAAAAGCTGACAGGGAAAGCCTACGAGCAGTACTTC.

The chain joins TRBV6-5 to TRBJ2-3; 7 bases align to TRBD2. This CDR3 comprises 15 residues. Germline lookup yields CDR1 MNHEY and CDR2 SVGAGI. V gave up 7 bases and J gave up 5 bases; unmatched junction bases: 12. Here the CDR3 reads CASMRGGSFIDTQYF. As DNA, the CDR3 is TGTGCCAGCATGCGGGGCGGGAGTTTTATAGATACGCAGTATTTT.